This TCR beta chain was identified in a study of shared clonotypes between healthy human individuals. In the study overall: There were three CD4 naive, three CD4 memory, two CD8 naive and one CD8 memory plates per donor.

This clone was observed a handful of times. Its cognate antigen is unknown. Other DNA sequences in the same sample also yield this CDR3. Sorted-subset replicate PCRs used roughly 210 ng of genomic DNA. This amount corresponded to approximately 30,000 T cell genomes. Here immunoSEQ multiplex PCR was the method, and the copy in TCRdb shows in-frame clones only, minus some. The profile covers about 2,200,000 clones, with roughly 91% appearing a single time and under 2% taken by the ten largest. Whole-study results and caveats: Generation probability values for non-shared clonotypes were lower than those for clonotypes shared by all four donors. Estimated richness was generally greater in naive than memory subsets.

The germline CDR1 and CDR2 sequences are SGHDN and FVKESK. The CDR3 loop spans 13 amino acids. V was shortened by 3 bases and J by 0 bases, with 5 bases between the two germline ends. Naive-designated CD8 cells lacked CD45RO, were positively enriched for CCR7, and omitted terminally differentiated effector memory CD45RA+ cells. V is TRBV14 and J is TRBJ1-1; unclear D gene. The material sequenced was naive CD8+ T cells from PBMCs. The source is a man between 18 and 35 years old in good health. Some clones in this sample may be carry-over from other donors' samples. The CDR3 DNA reads TGTGCCAGCAGCCAGGAGATGAACACTGAAGCTTTCTTT. It codes for CASSQEMNTEAFF.